These T cell receptor beta chains were read from a single sample in a study of early T cells in non-severe SARS-CoV-2 infection. Each CDR3 protein gets one entry after TCRdb re-called the 5' RACE reads with MiXCR. Here the sample spans tens of thousands of distinct CDR3 sequences, roughly 4.9% being singletons. The sequencing sample was made of whole blood. Receptors were obtained from an adult who was a healthcare worker with PCR-confirmed SARS-CoV-2 infection or an uninfected control (not recorded which). Each CDR3 is given with its conserved first and last residue. D genes are given only for firm matches. Clone sizes are given selectively: once, few, many, or a class where the clone is expanded.

j_call d_call clone_size v_call cdr3_nt cdr3_aa
TRBJ1-4 - many TRBV6-2/TRBV6-3 TGTGCCAGCAGTTCGGCCGGAAAACTGTTTTTT CASSSAGKLFF
TRBJ1-1 - many TRBV30 TGTGCCTGGAGTGCCAGGAAAGACACTGAAGCTTTCTTT CAWSARKDTEAFF
TRBJ2-7 - many TRBV10-3 TGTGCCATCAGTGAGTCTGAGTACTACGAGCAGTACTTC CAISESEYYEQYF
TRBJ2-7 TRBD2 many TRBV27 TGTGCCAGCAGTGTCCTCCTAGCGGGAAACAAGTACGAGCAGTACTTC CASSVLLAGNKYEQYF
TRBJ2-7 TRBD2 many TRBV6-1 TGTGCCAGCAGACCGATAGGGAGGGGTGACGAGCAGTACTTC CASRPIGRGDEQYF
TRBJ2-7 TRBD2 many TRBV4-1 TGCGCCAGCAGCCAAGGGGGCTTTTTGAGCGGGAGCTCCTACGAGCAGTACTTC CASSQGGFLSGSSYEQYF
TRBJ2-1 - many TRBV6-2/TRBV6-3 TGTGCCAGCAGTCTAGGTACCGGGCAGTTCTTC CASSLGTGQFF
TRBJ2-7 TRBD2 few TRBV5-4 TGTGCCAGCAGCGCTAACACTCGTCTAGCGGGCTACTCCTACGAGCAGTACTTC CASSANTRLAGYSYEQYF
TRBJ2-1 TRBD1 - TRBV11-2 TGTGCCAGCAGCTTAGTAGGAGACAGGGGAAATGAGCAGTTCTTC CASSLVGDRGNEQFF
TRBJ2-1 - - TRBV24-1 TGTGCCACCAGTGAAACTACAGGGTCCCAATTATATGAGCAGTTCTTC CATSETTGSQLYEQFF
TRBJ1-5 - many TRBV10-3 TGTGCCATCAGTGACGCTGGACGGAAAAATCAGCCCCAGCATTTT CAISDAGRKNQPQHF
TRBJ1-5 - medium-sized TRBV28 TGTGCCAGCAGTTTGTCAGAAGGGGCCTTTGGTCAGCCCCAGCATTTT CASSLSEGAFGQPQHF
TRBJ2-7 - few TRBV28 TGTGCCAGCAGTTTACGCCACAGGTCTTTATCCTACGAGCAGTACTTC CASSLRHRSLSYEQYF
TRBJ1-5 TRBD1 many TRBV12-3/TRBV12-4 TGTGCCAGCAGTTTTTCAGGGGGACAGCCCCAGCATTTT CASSFSGGQPQHF
TRBJ2-3 TRBD2 - TRBV7-9 TGTGCCAGCAGCAGCGGAGCGGGAGGCCACACAGATACGCAGTATTTT CASSSGAGGHTDTQYF
TRBJ1-2 - - TRBV5-1 TGCGCCAGCAGCCAAGGACACGATGGCTACACCTTC CASSQGHDGYTF
TRBJ1-6 - many TRBV7-9 TGTGCCAGCAGCTCCGGGACACCTAATTCACCCCTCCACTTT CASSSGTPNSPLHF
TRBJ2-1 TRBD2 many TRBV20-1 TGCAGTGCCTCCACCGGTAGCGGGAGCCTCAACTCCTACAATGAGCAGTTCTTC CSASTGSGSLNSYNEQFF
TRBJ2-1 - many TRBV20-1 TGCAGTGCTAGAGGAGCGGCCTACAATGAGCAGTTCTTC CSARGAAYNEQFF
TRBJ2-4 - few TRBV12-3/TRBV12-4 TGTGCCAGCAGTTTCACCGGGAAGGACAAAAACATTCAGTACTTC CASSFTGKDKNIQYF
TRBJ2-1 - many TRBV2 TGTGCCAGCAGAGAGACTAGATTGAATGAGCAGTTCTTC CASRETRLNEQFF
TRBJ1-1 - many TRBV20-1 TGCAGCGACGGGACGAACACTGAAGCTTTCTTT CSDGTNTEAFF
TRBJ2-3 TRBD1 - TRBV11-3 TGTGCCAGCAGTATAGGGACAGGTAGCACAGATACGCAGTATTTT CASSIGTGSTDTQYF
TRBJ1-4 - many TRBV5-1 TGCGCCAGCAGCTTACAGGGTTTGGCTAATGAAAAACTGTTTTTT CASSLQGLANEKLFF
TRBJ2-1 TRBD1 many TRBV7-8 TGTGCCAGCAGCCCGACAGGGCTTCTGTCTGAGCAGTTCTTC CASSPTGLLSEQFF
TRBJ1-5 TRBD1 many TRBV20-1 TGCAGTGCTAGAGATCTGAGGGGGCAATCCTCTTATAGCAATCAGCCCCAGCATTTT CSARDLRGQSSYSNQPQHF
TRBJ1-3 TRBD1 many TRBV4-1 TGCGCCAGCAGCCAACCTACGACAGGGACTGGAAACACCATATATTTT CASSQPTTGTGNTIYF
TRBJ2-1 - many TRBV6-5 TGTGCCAGCAGCGTAATTAGGGGGATAGCAACCTTACACGGTGAGCAGTTCTTC CASSVIRGIATLHGEQFF
TRBJ2-1 - many TRBV4-2 TGTGCCAGCAGCCCCGAGAATGGGCGTAACAGTAAAAGGCAGTTCTTC CASSPENGRNSKRQFF
TRBJ1-4 - - TRBV19 TGTGCCAGTAGTGCTCCGAGGGAAAAACTGTTTTTT CASSAPREKLFF
TRBJ2-2 - medium-sized TRBV2 TGTGCCAGCACGATCAAGGGGAACACCGGGGAGCTGTTTTTT CASTIKGNTGELFF
TRBJ2-6 - many TRBV5-6 TGTGCCAGCAGCTTGGTTGGGAACTCTGGGGCCAACGTCCTGACTTTC CASSLVGNSGANVLTF
TRBJ1-3 - - TRBV7-2 TGTGCCAGCAGCTTAGGCCCCAGATCGACGGGAAACACCATATATTTT CASSLGPRSTGNTIYF
TRBJ2-3 - many TRBV19 TGTGCCACCTCACCCGGGGGTAGCTGGACAGATACGCAGTATTTT CATSPGGSWTDTQYF
TRBJ1-2 - - TRBV18 TGTGCCAGCTCACTAAAGCCGTCCAGCATAGAAAACTATGGCTACACCTTC CASSLKPSSIENYGYTF
TRBJ1-1 - many TRBV5-1 TGCGCCAGCAGCTTGGGGTATTGGCAGGGCAACACTGAAGCTTTCTTT CASSLGYWQGNTEAFF
TRBJ2-7 TRBD2 - TRBV3-1 TGTGCCAGCAGCCAAGATCGCACTAGCGGGAGTGGCCTTTCCTACGAGCAGTACTTC CASSQDRTSGSGLSYEQYF
TRBJ2-3 TRBD2 many TRBV5-4 TGTGCCAGCAGCCTACTAGCGGGCCTAACAAGCACAGATACGCAGTATTTT CASSLLAGLTSTDTQYF
TRBJ2-1 TRBD1 many TRBV7-8 TGTGCCAGCAGCTCGGGACAGGGGATCGACAATGAGCAGTTCTTC CASSSGQGIDNEQFF
TRBJ2-1 TRBD1 many TRBV6-4 TGTGCCAGCAGTGTCGCGACAGGGGAGTCTAATGAGCAGTTCTTC CASSVATGESNEQFF
TRBJ2-3 - many TRBV28 TGTGCCAGCAGTTTCTTACTGCGTCTACCAAGGACAGATACGCAGTATTTT CASSFLLRLPRTDTQYF
TRBJ2-5 - many TRBV27 TGTGCCAGCAGTGTGATAAGCGGGGAGACCCAGTACTTC CASSVISGETQYF
TRBJ2-3 TRBD2 many TRBV11-3 TGTGCCAGCAGCTTAGGGGGCGCAGCGGGAGGAGATACGCAGTATTTT CASSLGGAAGGDTQYF
TRBJ2-1 - few TRBV28 TGTGCCAGCAGTTTACCAAAGCAGGGTAGCTCCTACAATGAGCAGTTCTTC CASSLPKQGSSYNEQFF
TRBJ2-3 TRBD1 many TRBV20-1 TGCAGTGCTAGAGATATAAGGACAGGGGGTAACTACGGTACGCAGTATTTT CSARDIRTGGNYGTQYF
TRBJ2-7 - - TRBV3-2 TGTGCCAGCAGCCAAAAGCGGGAGGGTTACGAGCAGTACTTC CASSQKREGYEQYF
TRBJ2-5 - many TRBV28 TGTGCCAGCAGTTTAATGGGCTCCAATAGAGAGACCCAGTACTTC CASSLMGSNRETQYF
TRBJ2-1 TRBD1 many TRBV6-1 TGTGCCAGCAGGAGGGACAGGGTCACCTACAATGAGCAGTTCTTC CASRRDRVTYNEQFF
TRBJ2-4 TRBD1 many TRBV19 TGTGCCAGTAGCCCCTCCTGGACAGGGGTAAAGGGAGCCAAAAACATTCAGTACTTC CASSPSWTGVKGAKNIQYF
TRBJ1-4 TRBD1 many TRBV7-2 TGTGCCAGCAGCCTACGGACAGGGGGCAATGAAAAACTGTTTTTT CASSLRTGGNEKLFF